The 16 T cell receptor beta chains in this list originate from one sample, sequenced in a study of blood T cell repertoires in COVID-19. Profiled with immunoSEQ multiplex PCR; TCRdb holds only in-frame clones, not every one. The sample lists approximately 530,000 clones; 85% to 90% were seen once. Sequencing was done on a sample of peripheral blood. All receptors derive from a woman aged 45-65 years with COVID-19, enrolled during active disease.

The J gene is TRBJ2-5, the V gene TRBV19; 8 nucleotides match TRBD2. CDR3 length: 16 residues. CDR1 and CDR2 from the germline V gene are LNHDA and SQIVND (reference sequence). J was trimmed by 2 bases and V by 5 bases; bases with no gene match: 10. This CDR3 reads CASSPLRGGKQETQYF. In DNA form, the CDR3 reads TGTGCCAGTAGTCCCCTGCGCGGGGGGAAGCAAGAGACCCAGTACTTC.

The V call is TRBV6-2 or TRBV6-3, the J call TRBJ1-5, with D unresolved. This CDR3 region has 14 residues. Germline V gene data show CDR1 as MNHEY and CDR2 as SVGEGT. V gave up 3 bases and J gave up 2 bases, with 8 bases separating them. The CDR3 here is CASSYPSGNQPQHF. CDR3 nucleotide sequence: TGTGCCAGCAGTTATCCTTCGGGCAATCAGCCCCAGCATTTT.

The chain is built from TRBV28 and TRBJ2-2; 14 bases match TRBD2. Germline loops: CDR1 MDHEN, CDR2 SYDVKM. This CDR3 comprises 16 residues. V was pared by 4 bases and J by 6 bases, with 4 bases of the junction left unmatched. Here the CDR3 reads CASSSRLAGGSGELFF. CDR3 nucleotides: TGTGCCAGCAGTTCCCGACTAGCGGGGGGGTCCGGGGAGCTGTTTTTT.

The chain joins TRBV4-1 to TRBJ2-7; tentatively, D is TRBD1 (6 bases). There are 15 residues in the CDR3. Germline V CDR1 and CDR2: MGHRA, YSYEKL. Trimming removed 0 bases at V and 7 bases at J, with 16 bases between. Here the CDR3 DNA reads TGCGCCAGCAGCCAAGAAGGGACATTCCCTCGGGAGCAGTACTTC. As protein: CASSQEGTFPREQYF.

The chain employs TRBV11-3 and TRBJ1-3, with 9 bases that match TRBD1. The CDR3 is 13 amino acids. V was pared by 5 bases and J by 8 bases, with 4 bases of the junction left unmatched. Germline-derived CDR1 and CDR2 are SGHNT and YENEEA. The CDR3 DNA sequence: TGTGCCAGCAGCCTAAGACAGGGGGACACCATATATTTT. It encodes CASSLRQGDTIYF.

CDR3 in DNA: TGCGCCAGCAGCCAGATCCACCTTGGGGCACACGAGCAGTACTTC. This encodes CASSQIHLGAHEQYF. The chain combines TRBV4-1 with TRBJ2-7; D possibly corresponds to TRBD1 (5 bases). V lost 3 bases, J lost 5 bases, and 17 bases lay in between. The germline CDR1 and CDR2 sequences are MGHRA and YSYEKL. The CDR3 has 15 residues.

In its sample, this clone was seen a few times. This chain joins TRBV2 and TRBJ2-7; D perhaps matches TRBD2 (5 bases). The V gene's germline CDR1 is SNHLY and CDR2 FYNNEI. Trimming shortened V by 6 bases and J by 0 bases, and 15 bases separated the two germline ends. CDR3 size: 15 residues. The CDR3 sequence: CASSPRGYVSYEQYF. The CDR3 DNA sequence: TGTGCCAGCAGCCCACGAGGGTATGTCTCCTACGAGCAGTACTTC. Full variable domain (rest looked up from reference TRBV2 and TRBJ2-7): EPEVTQTPSHQVTQMGQEVILRCVPISNHLYFYWYRQILGQKVEFLVSFYNNEISEKSEIFDDQFSVERPDGSNFTLKIRSTKLEDSAMYFCASSPRGYVSYEQYFGPGTRLTVT.

The chain is built from TRBV3-1 (or the pseudogene TRBV3-2) and TRBJ1-1; D ambiguous. Germline-derived CDR1 and CDR2 are LGHDT and YNNKEL (reference sequence). Trimming took off 2 bases at V and 2 bases at J, with 6 bases between the two ends. The CDR3 contains 13 residues. DNA of the CDR3: TGTGCCAGCAGCCAATATTTAAACACTGAAGCTTTCTTT. This codes for CASSQYLNTEAFF.

The chain has TRBV5-8 and TRBJ1-1; TRBD1 aligns across 8 bases. This CDR3 has 18 amino acids. The germline CDR1 and CDR2 sequences are SGHTS and YDEGEE. The junction had 13 bases not matched to a gene; V was cut back by 2 bases and J by 1 base. The CDR3 is CASSLGQGHYSGNTEAFF. Here the CDR3 DNA reads TGTGCCAGCAGCTTAGGACAGGGTCATTACAGTGGGAACACTGAAGCTTTCTTT.

This chain joins TRBV5-4 and TRBJ2-1; perhaps TRBD2 as D (5 bases). Trimming stripped 4 bases from V and 9 bases from J, with 11 bases between. Germline-derived CDR1 and CDR2 are SGHNT and YYREEE (reference sequence). The CDR3 contains 12 residues. CDR3 protein: CASSPKSGEQFF. The DNA of the CDR3 is TGTGCCAGCAGCCCGAAGAGCGGTGAGCAGTTCTTC.

This rearrangement joins TRBV5-1 to TRBJ2-1; TRBD1 aligns across 9 bases. V gave up 4 bases and J gave up 9 bases; unmatched junction bases: 14. There are 16 residues in the CDR3. CDR1 and CDR2 (germline): SGHRS, YFSETQ. The CDR3 loop is CASSETGGFDIGEQFF. The CDR3 DNA follows: TGCGCCAGCAGCGAGACAGGGGGGTTTGACATCGGTGAGCAGTTCTTC.

The chain couples TRBV7-8 to TRBJ2-7; D remains ambiguous. With 5 bases removed from V and 2 bases from J, the gap between germline ends came to 10 bases. This CDR3 region has 13 residues. Germline CDR1 and CDR2: SGHVS and FQNEAQ. The CDR3 sequence: CASSPYEAYEQYF. For the CDR3, the DNA is TGTGCCAGCAGCCCTTACGAGGCCTACGAGCAGTACTTC. Full variable domain (rest looked up from reference TRBV7-8 and TRBJ2-7): GAGVSQSPRYKVAKRGQDVALRCDPISGHVSLFWYQQALGQGPEFLTYFQNEAQLDKSGLPSDRFFAERPEGSVSTLKIQRTQQEDSAVYLCASSPYEAYEQYFGPGTRLTVT.

This rearrangement joins TRBV30 to TRBJ1-1; TRBD1 might be the D (5 bases). CDR1 and CDR2 from the germline V gene are GTSNPN and SVGIG (reference sequence). CDR3 length: 12 residues. Trimming shortened V by 1 base and J by 12 bases, and 15 bases separated the two germline ends. CDR3 sequence (DNA): TGTGCCTGGAGTGAAGCGGGACGGACCTCTTTCTTT. This sequence encodes CAWSEAGRTSFF.

The V call is TRBV2, the J call TRBJ2-7; 9 bases line up with TRBD1. Germline CDR1 is SNHLY and CDR2 is FYNNEI. The CDR3 length is 15 residues. J was trimmed by 4 bases and V by 5 bases; bases with no gene match: 9. The CDR3: CASSHPGQGKYEQYF. CDR3 coding DNA: TGTGCCAGCAGTCACCCGGGACAGGGAAAGTACGAGCAGTACTTC.

The chain joins TRBV6-5 to TRBJ1-2; 8 nucleotides line up with TRBD1. Germline CDR1 and CDR2: MNHEY and SVGAGI. The CDR3 sequence is 14 residues long. The V gene end was trimmed by 6 bases and the J gene end by 6 bases; junction bases not matched to a gene: 9. CDR3 DNA sequence: TGTGCCAGCAGGTTGGACAGGGCGGGCCATGGCTACACCTTC. Translated, it gives CASRLDRAGHGYTF.

The chain has TRBV12-5 and TRBJ1-6; the D is unclear. The germline V gene has CDR1 LGHNT and CDR2 FRNRAP. The CDR3 totals 13 residues. Trimming removed 7 bases at V and 5 bases at J, with 9 bases between. The CDR3 loop reads CASESGNNSPLHF. The CDR3 DNA reads TGTGCTAGTGAGTCGGGGAATAATTCACCCCTCCACTTT.